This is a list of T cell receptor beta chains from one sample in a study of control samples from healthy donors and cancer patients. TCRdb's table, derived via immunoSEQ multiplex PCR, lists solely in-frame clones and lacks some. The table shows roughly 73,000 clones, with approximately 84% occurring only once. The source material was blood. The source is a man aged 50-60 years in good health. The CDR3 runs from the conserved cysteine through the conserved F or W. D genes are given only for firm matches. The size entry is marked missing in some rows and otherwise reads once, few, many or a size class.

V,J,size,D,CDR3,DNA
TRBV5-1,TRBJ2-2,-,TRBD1,CASSLFGQGSTGELFF,TGCGCCAGCAGCTTGTTCGGACAGGGGTCCACCGGGGAGCTGTTTTTT
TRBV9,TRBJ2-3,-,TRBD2,CASSALSGRATDTQYF,TGTGCCAGCAGCGCCCTAAGCGGGAGGGCCACAGATACGCAGTATTTT
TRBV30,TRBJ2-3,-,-,CAWSAGGPITLDTQYF,TGTGCCTGGAGTGCCGGGGGGCCAATTACGCTAGATACGCAGTATTTT
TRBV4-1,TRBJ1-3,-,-,CASSQGQTSGNTIYF,TGCGCCAGCAGCCAAGGACAGACTTCTGGAAACACCATATATTTT
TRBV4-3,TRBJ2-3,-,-,CASSQGEGHRKGDTQYF,TGCGCCAGCAGCCAAGGGGAAGGACACCGCAAAGGGGATACGCAGTATTTT
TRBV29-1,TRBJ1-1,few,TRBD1,CSDPTGDTEAFF,TGCAGCGACCCAACAGGGGACACTGAAGCTTTCTTT
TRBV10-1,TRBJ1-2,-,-,CASRAAYTF,TGCGCCAGCAGGGCAGCGTACACCTTC
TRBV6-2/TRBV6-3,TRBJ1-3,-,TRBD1,CASSPGQGHGNTIYF,TGTGCCAGCAGCCCCGGACAGGGGCATGGAAACACCATATATTTT
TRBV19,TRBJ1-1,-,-,CASSNRDSYTEAFF,TGTGCCAGTAGTAACCGGGACTCTTACACTGAAGCTTTCTTT
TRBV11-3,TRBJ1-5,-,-,CASIGLSNQPQHF,TGTGCCAGCATTGGGCTTAGCAATCAGCCCCAGCATTTT
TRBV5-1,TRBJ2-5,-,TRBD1,CASSLDRGDETQYF,TGCGCCAGCAGCCTGGACAGGGGAGATGAGACCCAGTACTTC